The sample holds many counts of the clone carrying this T cell receptor beta chain. Its cognate antigen is unknown. TCRdb passed the reads through MiXCR, listing each CDR3 protein once. The profile shows about 76,000 distinct CDR3 sequences, roughly 3.5% of them singletons. These data originate in a study of T cell repertoires in cytomegalovirus infection. Whole-study context: Public TCR beta signature analysis indicated the presence of both CMV infection and matching HLA type.

Whole-study results and caveats: Public TCR beta family frequency separated CMV-and-HLA carriers, including in an independent cohort. The study found HLA-C-restricted CMV-specific TCR beta clonotypes dominating the ex vivo response.

Sequenced material: PBMCs. This sequence originates from a human donor in good health (CMV status not recorded). Some clones in this sample may be carry-over from other donors' samples.

This CDR3 reads CASSVGQGSQPQHF. The DNA for the CDR3 is TGTGCCAGCAGCGTAGGCCAGGGGAGCCAGCCCCAGCATTTT. This chain uses TRBV9 with TRBJ1-5; the D gene is possibly TRBD1 (6 bases). V lost 0 bases to trimming and J lost 7 bases, with 11 bases between them. Germline CDR1 is SGDLS and CDR2 is YYNGEE. The length of the CDR3 is 14 residues.